These 22 T cell receptor beta chains were sequenced from one sample in a study of cytomegalovirus exposure and HLA in healthy donors. This PCR relied on a set of 60 Vbeta primers and 13 Jbeta primers. Sequencing used immunoSEQ multiplex PCR; TCRdb keeps in-frame clones, though not all of them. The sample consists of about 37,000 clones, over 70% of them appearing once. Sequenced: PBMCs. The receptor source for this set is a man aged 25 to 40 in good health and CMV-seronegative.

This clone was seen more than once but under ten times. This chain uses TRBV6-5 with TRBJ1-1; 8 positions agree with TRBD1. CDR1 and CDR2 (germline): MNHEY, SVGAGI. The J segment lost 5 bases and the V segment lost 5 bases, leaving 7 bases of the junction unmatched. The CDR3 extends over 14 amino acids. For the CDR3, the DNA is TGTGCCAGCAGTGAATCAGGGGGCGGTACTGAAGCTTTCTTT. Its translation: CASSESGGGTEAFF.

This clone was seen a handful of times. V usage is TRBV29-1 and J usage is TRBJ1-2; tentative D call: TRBD1 (6 bases). Looked up from germline, CDR1 is SQVTM and CDR2 is ANQGSEA. Trimming shortened V by 4 bases and J by 4 bases, and 28 bases separated the two germline ends. This CDR3 region has 18 residues. CDR3 sequence (DNA): TGCAGCGTTGTGTCCCCCACAACAGATCTCAGGGGCAGCTATGGCTACACCTTC. Amino acid sequence: CSVVSPTTDLRGSYGYTF.

Remarks on this clone: The same CDR3 is also encoded by other DNA sequences in this sample. V and J are TRBV28 and TRBJ2-7; D remains ambiguous. The ends were cut back, 5 bases at V and 2 bases at J, with 4 bases in the middle. The CDR3 has 11 amino acids. The germline gives CDR1 MDHEN, CDR2 SYDVKM. The CDR3 here is CASSTTYEQYF. The CDR3 DNA reads as TGTGCCAGCAGTACAACCTACGAGCAGTACTTC.

This clone was observed once. The chain has TRBV19 and TRBJ1-1; D unresolved. V was trimmed by 1 base and J by 6 bases, leaving 9 bases between them. The CDR3 sequence is 13 residues long. The V gene's germline CDR1 is LNHDA and CDR2 SQIVND (reference sequence). CDR3 protein: CASSIVTGSEAFF. The DNA of the CDR3 is TGTGCCAGTAGTATAGTGACTGGTTCTGAAGCTTTCTTT.

This clone was counted a single time. The chain joins TRBV5-1 to TRBJ2-5; a weak D match, TRBD1 (7 bases). The ends were cut back, 3 bases at V and 2 bases at J, with 17 bases in the middle. The CDR3 is 16 amino acids. From germline, CDR1 is SGHRS and CDR2 YFSETQ. The CDR3 DNA is TGCGCCAGCAGCTGGCCGGGCAGGGGGGCTCAAGAGACCCAGTACTTC. This encodes CASSWPGRGAQETQYF.

The chain employs TRBV27 and TRBJ2-7, with 7 positions matching TRBD2. The CDR3 is made up of 16 amino acids. Germline V CDR1 and CDR2: MNHEY, SMNVEV (reference sequence). The V and J ends lost 2 bases and 7 bases, in that order; junction bases with no gene match: 14. The CDR3 DNA is TGTGCCAGCAGTTTAACGGGCGGGAGTCGTCCTAGGGAGCAGTACTTC. This codes for CASSLTGGSRPREQYF.

The V call is TRBV19, the J call TRBJ2-3, with TRBD2 matching over 12 bases. Per the germline V gene, CDR1 is LNHDA and CDR2 is SQIVND (reference sequence). Trimming took 5 bases from V and 1 from J; bases not matched to a gene: 10. This CDR3 has 18 residues. The CDR3 DNA reads TGTGCCAGTAGTCTTTTAGCGGGACTAGCGGGCCGCACAGATACGCAGTATTTT. Translated, it gives CASSLLAGLAGRTDTQYF. The whole variable domain, filled in from reference TRBV19 and TRBJ2-3, reads DGGITQSPKYLFRKEGQNVTLSCEQNLNHDAMYWYRQDPGQGLRLIYYSQIVNDFQKGDIAEGYSVSREKKESFPLTVTSAQKNPTAFYLCASSLLAGLAGRTDTQYFGPGTRLTVL.

The V and J genes are TRBV29-1 and TRBJ1-1; 8 nucleotides match TRBD1. The CDR3 totals 11 residues. Trimming took 7 bases from V and 11 from J; bases not matched to a gene: 9. CDR1 is SQVTM and CDR2 is ANQGSEA in the germline V gene. The CDR3 is CSGEQGGTAFF. Written as DNA, the CDR3 is TGCAGCGGCGAACAGGGGGGAACGGCTTTCTTT.

The gene calls are TRBV4-1 and TRBJ2-7; a weak D match, TRBD1 (8 bases). Germline CDR1 MGHRA, CDR2 YSYEKL. The CDR3 contains 17 residues. Trimming removed 3 bases at V and 5 bases at J, with 23 bases between. The CDR3 bases are TGCGCCAGCAGCCAGGTAAGCGGGACAGGTGTCCTCGACGAGCAGTACTTC. Translation gives CASSQVSGTGVLDEQYF.

This chain joins TRBV7-2 and TRBJ2-7; D possibly corresponds to TRBD1 (5 bases). V lost 0 bases and J 2 bases, leaving 11 bases between the germline ends. This CDR3 comprises 15 residues. CDR1 and CDR2 (germline): SGHTA, FQGNSA. The CDR3 nucleotides read TGTGCCAGCAGCTTAGCAGGTTCAGGGCCCTACGAGCAGTACTTC. Translating gives CASSLAGSGPYEQYF.

V usage is TRBV15 and J usage is TRBJ1-2; TRBD1 might be the D (6 bases). Germline loops: CDR1 LNHNV, CDR2 YYDKDF (reference sequence). The CDR3 runs 13 residues. Trimming took off 0 bases at V and 8 bases at J, with 10 bases between the two ends. This CDR3 is CATSRDRGRGYTF. The CDR3 DNA sequence: TGTGCCACCAGCAGAGACAGGGGTCGGGGCTACACCTTC.

This rearrangement joins TRBV5-1 to TRBJ1-1; no reliable D call. Germline V gene sequence: CDR1 SGHRS, CDR2 YFSETQ. This CDR3 spans 13 amino acids. V was cut by 1 base and J by 1 base, with 5 bases left in between. CDR3 amino acids: CASSLTANTEAFF. As DNA, the CDR3 is TGCGCCAGCAGCTTGACAGCGAACACTGAAGCTTTCTTT.

The chain couples TRBV9 to TRBJ1-5; TRBD1 matches at 12 bases. CDR1 SGDLS and CDR2 YYNGEE come from the germline V gene. The CDR3 spans 16 residues. Trimming cost V 3 bases and J 2 bases; bases outside gene matches: 3. The chain's CDR3 is CASSGGTGGGNQPQHF. For the CDR3, the DNA is TGTGCCAGCAGCGGCGGGACAGGGGGCGGCAATCAGCCCCAGCATTTT. Drawing the rest from reference TRBV9 and TRBJ1-5, the complete variable domain is DSGVTQTPKHLITATGQRVTLRCSPRSGDLSVYWYQQSLDQGLQFLIQYYNGEERAKGNILERFSAQQFPDLHSELNLSSLELGDSALYFCASSGGTGGGNQPQHFGDGTRLSIL.

The rearrangement links TRBV19 to TRBJ2-2; D is possibly TRBD1 (5 bases). V was trimmed by 3 bases and J by 5 bases, leaving 10 bases between them. This CDR3 has 14 amino acids. CDR1 is LNHDA and CDR2 is SQIVND in the germline V gene (reference sequence). Written as DNA, the CDR3 is TGTGCCAGTAGTATTCCCAGGGCTACCGGGGAGCTGTTTTTT. Its protein is CASSIPRATGELFF. Looking up the rest from reference TRBV19 and TRBJ2-2 gives the full variable domain: DGGITQSPKYLFRKEGQNVTLSCEQNLNHDAMYWYRQDPGQGLRLIYYSQIVNDFQKGDIAEGYSVSREKKESFPLTVTSAQKNPTAFYLCASSIPRATGELFFGEGSRLTVL.

The genes are TRBV28 and TRBJ1-2; TRBD1 matches 12 bases. With V trimmed by 5 bases and J by 6 bases, 10 bases remained unmatched. The CDR3 is 16 amino acids. In germline, CDR1 is MDHEN, CDR2 SYDVKM. CDR3 DNA: TGTGCCAGCAGTCCTCCTCCGGGACAGGGGGCAGATGGCTACACCTTC. It yields the protein CASSPPPGQGADGYTF.

The chain joins TRBV5-6 to TRBJ2-2; D gene uncertain. The ends were cut back, 1 base at V and 2 bases at J, with 6 bases in the middle. The CDR3 runs 14 residues. Germline V gene lookup returns CDR1 SGHDT and CDR2 YYEEEE. CDR3 sequence: CASSLTENTGELFF. The CDR3 DNA reads as TGTGCCAGCAGCTTGACAGAAAACACCGGGGAGCTGTTTTTT.

Only one count was recorded for this clone. DNA of the CDR3: TGCGCCAGCAGCTTCCAAGAGACCCAGTACTTC. This sequence encodes CASSFQETQYF. This sequence joins TRBV10-2 and TRBJ2-5; D remains ambiguous. V lost 6 bases and J 1 base, leaving 3 bases between the germline ends. Germline loops: CDR1 WSHSY, CDR2 SAAADI. CDR3 size: 11 residues.

The chain employs TRBV9 and TRBJ2-3; 10 positions agree with TRBD2. Looked up from germline, CDR1 is SGDLS and CDR2 is YYNGEE. J lost 6 bases, V lost 3 bases, and 10 bases had no gene match. This CDR3 has 16 residues. The CDR3 coding sequence is TGTGCCAGCAGCGCAGAAGCGGGAGGGCCCCGGGATACGCAGTATTTT. This gives the protein CASSAEAGGPRDTQYF.

This chain uses TRBV6-5 with TRBJ2-5, with 11 bases lining up with TRBD1. CDR3 length equals 15 residues. V trimming: 6 bases; J trimming: 5 bases; junction bases outside the gene matches: 8. The V gene's germline CDR1 is MNHEY and CDR2 SVGAGI. CDR3 loop: CASRPGTGGKETQYF. The CDR3 coding sequence is TGTGCCAGCAGGCCCGGGACAGGGGGAAAGGAGACCCAGTACTTC.

This clone was counted once. This chain joins TRBV15 and TRBJ2-1, with 16 bases identical to TRBD2. Germline loops: CDR1 LNHNV, CDR2 YYDKDF (reference sequence). Losses at the gene ends were 9 bases for V and 9 bases for J; bases not matched to a gene: 11. The CDR3 is made up of 16 amino acids. The CDR3 DNA is TGTGCCACGCAACCGATGGGACTAGCGGGAGGGGGTGAGCAGTTCTTC. It is translated as CATQPMGLAGGGEQFF. Supplemented by reference TRBV15 and TRBJ2-1, the full variable domain reads DAMVIQNPRYQVTQFGKPVTLSCSQTLNHNVMYWYQQKSSQAPKLLFHYYDKDFNNEADTPDNFQSRRPNTSFCFLDIRSPGLGDTAMYLCATQPMGLAGGGEQFFGPGTRLTVL.

The rearrangement links TRBV11-2 to TRBJ2-3; no reliable D call. The CDR3 runs 12 residues. Germline V CDR1 and CDR2: SGHAT, FQNNGV. The V end lost 5 bases, the J end lost 5 bases, and 8 bases lay between the germline ends. The CDR3 spells CASSDMVDTQYF. The CDR3 nucleotides are TGTGCCAGCAGCGACATGGTAGATACGCAGTATTTT.

This clone was seen just once. This rearrangement joins TRBV9 to TRBJ2-1, with D perhaps TRBD2 (7 bases). Germline V gene lookup returns CDR1 SGDLS and CDR2 YYNGEE. With 1 base removed from V and 4 bases from J, the gap between germline ends came to 12 bases. CDR3 length: 15 residues. CDR3 region: CASSVRGAAYNEQFF. The CDR3 DNA reads as TGTGCCAGCAGCGTACGGGGGGCCGCTTACAATGAGCAGTTCTTC. The whole variable domain, filled in from reference TRBV9 and TRBJ2-1, reads DSGVTQTPKHLITATGQRVTLRCSPRSGDLSVYWYQQSLDQGLQFLIQYYNGEERAKGNILERFSAQQFPDLHSELNLSSLELGDSALYFCASSVRGAAYNEQFFGPGTRLTVL.